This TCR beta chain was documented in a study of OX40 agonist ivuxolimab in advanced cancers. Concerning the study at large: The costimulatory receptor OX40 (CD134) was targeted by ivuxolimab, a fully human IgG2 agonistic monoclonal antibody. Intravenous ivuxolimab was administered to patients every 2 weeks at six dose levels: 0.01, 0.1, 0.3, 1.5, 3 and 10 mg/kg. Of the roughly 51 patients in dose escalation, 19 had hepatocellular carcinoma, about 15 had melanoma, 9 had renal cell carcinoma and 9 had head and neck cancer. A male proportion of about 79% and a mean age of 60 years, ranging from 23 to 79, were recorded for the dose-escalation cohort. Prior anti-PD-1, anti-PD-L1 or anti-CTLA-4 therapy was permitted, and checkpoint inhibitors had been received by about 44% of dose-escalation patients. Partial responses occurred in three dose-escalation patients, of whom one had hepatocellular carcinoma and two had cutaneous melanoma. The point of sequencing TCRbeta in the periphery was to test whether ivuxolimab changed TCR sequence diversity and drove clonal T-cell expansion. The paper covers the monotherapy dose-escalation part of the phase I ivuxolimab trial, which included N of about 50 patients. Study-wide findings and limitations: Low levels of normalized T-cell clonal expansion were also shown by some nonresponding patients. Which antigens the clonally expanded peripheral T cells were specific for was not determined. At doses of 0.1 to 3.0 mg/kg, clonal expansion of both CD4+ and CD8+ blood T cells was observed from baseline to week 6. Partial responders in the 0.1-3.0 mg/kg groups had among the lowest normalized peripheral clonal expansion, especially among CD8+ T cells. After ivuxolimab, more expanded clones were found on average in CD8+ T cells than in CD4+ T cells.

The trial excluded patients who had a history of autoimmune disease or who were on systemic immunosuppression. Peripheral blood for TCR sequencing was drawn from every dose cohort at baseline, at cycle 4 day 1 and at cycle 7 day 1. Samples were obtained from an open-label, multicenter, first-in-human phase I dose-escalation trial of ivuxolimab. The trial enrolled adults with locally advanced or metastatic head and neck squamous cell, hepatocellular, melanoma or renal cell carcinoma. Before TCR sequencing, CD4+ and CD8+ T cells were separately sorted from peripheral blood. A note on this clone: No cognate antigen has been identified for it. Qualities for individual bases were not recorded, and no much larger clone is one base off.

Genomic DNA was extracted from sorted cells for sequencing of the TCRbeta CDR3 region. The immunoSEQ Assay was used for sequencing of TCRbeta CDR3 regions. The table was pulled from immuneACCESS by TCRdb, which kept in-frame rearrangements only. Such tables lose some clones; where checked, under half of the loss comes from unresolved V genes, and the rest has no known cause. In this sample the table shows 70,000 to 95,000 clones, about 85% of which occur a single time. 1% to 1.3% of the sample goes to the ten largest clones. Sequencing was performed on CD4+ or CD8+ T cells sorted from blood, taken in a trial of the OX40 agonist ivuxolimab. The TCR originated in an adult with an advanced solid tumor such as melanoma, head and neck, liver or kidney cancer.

The sequenced DNA: TGTGCCAGCAGCTTAAGGACTAGGAGCGATGAGCAGTTCTTC. Its protein is CASSLRTRSDEQFF. The chain couples TRBV7-3 to TRBJ2-1, and TRBD2 aligns with 7 junction nucleotides. The junction shows trimming of 1 base on V and 8 bases on J, and the gene matches do not reach 5 bases of it. Taken from the germline V gene, the CDR1 and CDR2 loops are SGHTA and FQGTGA. The CDR3, cysteine through phenylalanine, is 14 amino acids long. The DNA shown is the 42-base CDR3, in frame from base 1.